The 30 T cell receptor beta chains presented below share a single source sample, sequenced in a study of control samples from healthy donors and cancer patients (TCRdb year 2020). Libraries were made using the immunoSEQ multiplex PCR assay. TCRdb provides this immuneACCESS table in a form limited to in-frame rearrangements. Some clones are lacking; in checked studies, under half of them reflect an unresolved V gene, and why the rest are absent is not known. In this sample the table shows 110,000 to 150,000 clones, roughly 92% of which occur a single time. The ten largest clonotypes hold 11% of the sample. Material: blood. The receptor source for this set is a young man in good health.

The chain employs TRBV3-1 (or the pseudogene TRBV3-2) and TRBJ1-1, with D possibly being TRBD1 (5 bases). This CDR3 region has 14 residues. Germline assignment: CDR1 LGHDT and CDR2 YNNKEL (reference sequence). Trimming took off 5 bases at V and 5 bases at J, with 15 bases between the two ends. The CDR3 coding sequence is TGTGCCAGCAGCTTAAAGGGACTTGGGACTGAAGCTTTCTTT. This sequence encodes CASSLKGLGTEAFF.

The V and J genes are TRBV3-1 (or the pseudogene TRBV3-2) and TRBJ1-3; D not certain. The V gene lost 4 bases and the J gene lost 3 bases, with 13 bases spanning the gap. CDR3 size: 15 residues. CDR1 is LGHDT, CDR2 YNNKEL, per germline (reference sequence). CDR3 DNA sequence: TGTGCCAGCAGCCTACAGTCAAATGGTGGAAACACCATATATTTT. Its translation is CASSLQSNGGNTIYF.

V gene TRBV4-2 combines with J gene TRBJ2-1, with 9 positions matching TRBD2. This CDR3 has 15 amino acids. The germline V gene has CDR1 LGHNA and CDR2 YNFKEQ. Trimming cost V 0 bases and J 9 bases; bases outside gene matches: 6. The CDR3 is CASSQESAGGLEQFF. The CDR3 nucleotides are TGTGCCAGCAGCCAAGAATCGGCGGGAGGGCTTGAGCAGTTCTTC.

The rearrangement links TRBV28 to TRBJ1-5; D gene ambiguous. The CDR3 spans 16 residues. CDR1 MDHEN and CDR2 SYDVKM come from the germline V gene. Trimming removed 4 bases from V and 1 base from J, with 14 bases in between. CDR3 DNA sequence: TGTGCCAGCAGTTCCCATGAGGGTTCCAGCAATCAGCCCCAGCATTTT. Its translation is CASSSHEGSSNQPQHF.

This rearrangement joins TRBV29-1 to TRBJ1-5; a possible D gene is TRBD1 (6 bases). Per germline, CDR1 SQVTM and CDR2 ANQGSEA. The CDR3 runs to 13 residues. Trimming shortened V by 5 bases and J by 4 bases, and 12 bases separated the two germline ends. DNA of the CDR3: TGCAGCGTTCTAACAGGGCAAAATCAGCCCCAGCATTTT. This codes for CSVLTGQNQPQHF.

The chain couples TRBV5-6 to TRBJ1-2, with TRBD1 as a possible D gene (6 bases). Germline values: CDR1 SGHDT, CDR2 YYEEEE. The CDR3 runs 12 residues. The V gene lost 4 bases and the J gene lost 5 bases, with 9 bases spanning the gap. The CDR3 DNA sequence: TGTGCCAGCAGCACGGACAGATATGGCTACACCTTC. Its protein is CASSTDRYGYTF.

The V call is TRBV28, the J call TRBJ1-4; D gene uncertain. Deletions cut 5 bases from V and 8 bases from J, with 15 bases between. The CDR3 has 14 amino acids. Germline CDR1 MDHEN, CDR2 SYDVKM. The CDR3 loop is CASSTPHVAEKLFF. As DNA, the CDR3 is TGTGCCAGCAGTACCCCCCACGTCGCGGAAAAACTGTTTTTT.

The gene calls are TRBV29-1 and TRBJ2-7; D is ambiguous. V was pared by 0 bases and J by 1 base, with 4 bases between. The CDR3 extends over 12 amino acids. CDR1 is SQVTM, CDR2 ANQGSEA, per germline. Here the CDR3 reads CSVEDRSYEQYF. The CDR3 bases are TGCAGCGTTGAAGACAGGTCCTACGAGCAGTACTTC.

V and J are TRBV6-5 and TRBJ1-2; 9 bases map to TRBD1. Trimming took 7 bases from V and 7 from J; bases not matched to a gene: 7. Germline CDR1 reads MNHEY; CDR2 reads SVGAGI. CDR3 length: 13 residues. CDR3 loop: CASTRDRVFGYTF. In nucleotides, the CDR3 is TGTGCCAGCACTCGGGACAGGGTTTTTGGCTACACCTTC.

This clone appeared once. This chain connects TRBV4-1 to TRBJ2-1, with D possibly matching TRBD1 (6 bases). The CDR3 runs 15 residues. The V end lost 5 bases, the J end lost 3 bases, and 14 bases lay between the germline ends. Germline V lookup: CDR1 MGHRA, CDR2 YSYEKL. The CDR3 coding sequence is TGCGCCAGCAGCACACGGGACAACCGCTACAATGAGCAGTTCTTC. Translated, it gives CASSTRDNRYNEQFF.

The J gene is TRBJ1-2, the V gene TRBV5-6, with no clear D. Trimming cost V 0 bases and J 1 base, with 19 bases left between them. This CDR3 has 18 amino acids. From germline, CDR1 is SGHDT and CDR2 YYEEEE. The CDR3 reads CASSLAPLVTRGNYGYTF. CDR3 sequence (DNA): TGTGCCAGCAGCTTGGCCCCCCTCGTCACACGGGGTAACTATGGCTACACCTTC.

This rearrangement joins TRBV6-5 to TRBJ2-5; 9 bases match TRBD2. The junction had 3 bases not matched to a gene; V was cut back by 6 bases and J by 4 bases. From germline, CDR1 is MNHEY and CDR2 SVGAGI. This CDR3 has 13 residues. CDR3 nucleotide sequence: TGTGCCAGCAGGACACTAGCGGGAGAGACCCAGTACTTC. Its protein product is CASRTLAGETQYF.

The gene calls are TRBV5-6 and TRBJ2-3; D is possibly TRBD2 (7 bases). Germline loops: CDR1 SGHDT, CDR2 YYEEEE. V was cut by 2 bases and J by 4 bases, with 14 bases left in between. There are 15 residues in the CDR3. The CDR3 nucleotides are TGTGCCAGCAGCTTAGGGGGGGCGAAAGCAGATACGCAGTATTTT. As protein: CASSLGGAKADTQYF.

This sequence joins TRBV7-9 and TRBJ2-1; a possible D gene is TRBD2 (6 bases). The CDR3 covers 17 residues. V shed 5 bases and J shed 7 bases, with 24 bases lying between them. The germline V gene encodes CDR1 SEHNR and CDR2 FQNEAQ (reference sequence). The DNA for the CDR3 is TGTGCCAGCAGCCGCAGAGGAGACTGGAGGGCAGAAAATGAGCAGTTCTTC. Its protein product is CASSRRGDWRAENEQFF.

This chain joins TRBV29-1 and TRBJ1-2, with D uncertain. The CDR3 is 11 amino acids. V shed 5 bases and J shed 6 bases, with 10 bases lying between them. CDR1 is SQVTM, CDR2 ANQGSEA, per germline. The CDR3 DNA follows: TGCAGCGTTCAAAGAAGTAATGGCTACACCTTC. Translation: CSVQRSNGYTF. The full variable domain, with the rest looked up from reference TRBV29-1 and TRBJ1-2, is SAVISQKPSRDICQRGTSLTIQCQVDSQVTMMFWYRQQPGQSLTLIATANQGSEATYESGFVIDKFPISRPNLTFSTLTVSNMSPEDSSIYLCSVQRSNGYTFGSGTRLTVV.

The J gene is TRBJ1-2, the V gene TRBV6-5; 8 bases align to TRBD1. This CDR3 is built from 15 residues. The J segment lost 3 bases and the V segment lost 2 bases, leaving 5 bases of the junction unmatched. The germline CDR1 and CDR2 sequences are MNHEY and SVGAGI. This CDR3 reads CASSYHTQGDYGYTF. In DNA, the CDR3 is TGTGCCAGCAGTTACCACACACAGGGGGACTATGGCTACACCTTC.

The chain uses TRBV30 and TRBJ1-5; possible D gene TRBD1, 6 bases. The CDR3 sequence is 14 residues long. The V gene lost 2 bases and the J gene lost 10 bases, with 18 bases spanning the gap. Germline V gene lookup returns CDR1 GTSNPN and CDR2 SVGIG (reference sequence). This CDR3 is CAWSPRGGPGPQHF. In DNA, the CDR3 is TGTGCCTGGAGTCCGAGAGGGGGGCCAGGACCCCAGCATTTT.

The chain combines TRBV11-1 with TRBJ2-5; a weak D match, TRBD2 (6 bases). CDR3 length equals 14 residues. Between the trimmed V and J ends, which lost 3 bases and 1 base, there was a span of 9 bases. CDR1 is SGHAT, CDR2 FQDESV, per germline (reference sequence). CDR3 coding DNA: TGTGCCAGCAGCTTTGGAGGGAGCCAAGAGACCCAGTACTTC. Translating gives CASSFGGSQETQYF.

The rearrangement links TRBV6-6 to TRBJ1-1, with D perhaps matching TRBD1 (5 bases). Trimming left V 0 bases short and J 7 bases short, with 12 bases between. Germline assignment: CDR1 MNHNY and CDR2 SVGAGI (reference sequence). This CDR3 is built from 14 residues. CDR3 nucleotide sequence: TGTGCCAGCAGTTACTCGCCCGGGGGGTATGAAGCTTTCTTT. Translated, it gives CASSYSPGGYEAFF.

The chain has TRBV7-9 and TRBJ2-1, with TRBD1 identical over 7 bases. This CDR3 has 15 amino acids. V lost 2 bases and J lost 3; bases outside the gene matches: 4. CDR1 SEHNR and CDR2 FQNEAQ come from the germline V gene (reference sequence). The CDR3 reads CASSLSGTVYNEQFF. The DNA of the CDR3 is TGTGCCAGCAGCTTATCAGGGACAGTCTACAATGAGCAGTTCTTC.

This chain connects TRBV2 to TRBJ2-1; the match to TRBD2 covers 12 bases. J was trimmed by 8 bases and V by 5 bases; bases with no gene match: 10. This CDR3 has 16 residues. In germline, CDR1 is SNHLY, CDR2 FYNNEI. Here the CDR3 DNA reads TGTGCCAGCAGTACAACTCGACTAGCGGGAGCTGATGAGCAGTTCTTC. Translation gives CASSTTRLAGADEQFF.

The chain is built from TRBV3-1 (or the pseudogene TRBV3-2) and TRBJ1-2, with D perhaps matching TRBD1 (6 bases). Deletions cut 3 bases from V and 6 bases from J, with 20 bases between. The CDR3 length is 16 residues. The V gene's germline CDR1 is LGHDT and CDR2 YNNKEL (reference sequence). CDR3 protein: CASSHHAGGGSNGYTF. The CDR3 nucleotides read TGTGCCAGCAGCCACCACGCCGGGGGGGGCTCAAATGGCTACACCTTC.

This chain uses TRBV28 with TRBJ2-6; D unresolved. V lost 0 bases and J lost 2, with 11 bases in between. The CDR3 spans 17 residues. Per germline, CDR1 MDHEN and CDR2 SYDVKM. CDR3 loop: CASSLWTVKAGANVLTF. The DNA of the CDR3 is TGTGCCAGCAGTTTATGGACGGTGAAGGCTGGGGCCAACGTCCTGACTTTC.

The chain carries TRBV2 and TRBJ1-1, with D maybe TRBD1 (6 bases). In germline, CDR1 is SNHLY, CDR2 FYNNEI. This CDR3 has 12 amino acids. Trimming left V 8 bases short and J 4 bases short, with 11 bases between. This CDR3 is CASWRGGTEAFF. CDR3 bases: TGTGCCAGCTGGAGGGGGGGCACTGAAGCTTTCTTT.

The genes are TRBV27 and TRBJ2-1; 10 nucleotides agree with TRBD2. Losses at the gene ends were 7 bases for V and 5 bases for J; bases not matched to a gene: 5. Germline CDR1 and CDR2: MNHEY and SMNVEV (reference sequence). The CDR3 runs 14 residues. CDR3 DNA sequence: TGTGCCAGCAACATAGCGGGAGGAAACAATGAGCAGTTCTTC. It codes for CASNIAGGNNEQFF.

V is TRBV15 and J is TRBJ1-1; no reliable D call. The V gene's germline CDR1 is LNHNV and CDR2 YYDKDF (reference sequence). The CDR3 is made up of 13 amino acids. Trimming took 8 bases from V and 5 from J, leaving 15 bases between them. The CDR3 loop reads CATARELGTEAFF. CDR3 DNA: TGTGCCACCGCACGAGAATTAGGAACTGAAGCTTTCTTT. Filled out from reference TRBV15 and TRBJ1-1, the complete variable domain reads DAMVIQNPRYQVTQFGKPVTLSCSQTLNHNVMYWYQQKSSQAPKLLFHYYDKDFNNEADTPDNFQSRRPNTSFCFLDIRSPGLGDTAMYLCATARELGTEAFFGQGTRLTVV.

The J gene is TRBJ1-2, the V gene TRBV14; tentatively, D is TRBD1 (5 bases). CDR3 length: 16 residues. Germline V gene sequence: CDR1 SGHDN, CDR2 FVKESK. Deletions cut 1 base from V and 4 bases from J, with 16 bases between. The CDR3 loop reads CASSQVTGDGFYGYTF. The CDR3 nucleotides read TGTGCCAGCAGCCAAGTGACCGGGGACGGATTCTATGGCTACACCTTC. Supplemented by reference TRBV14 and TRBJ1-2, the full variable domain reads EAGVTQFPSHSVIEKGQTVTLRCDPISGHDNLYWYRRVMGKEIKFLLHFVKESKQDESGMPNNRFLAERTGGTYSTLKVQPAELEDSGVYFCASSQVTGDGFYGYTFGSGTRLTVV.

This clone was counted once. The chain has TRBV6-2 or TRBV6-3 and TRBJ2-2; 7 nucleotides agree with TRBD2. The CDR3 covers 15 residues. J lost 4 bases, V lost 5 bases, and 7 bases had no gene match. Germline values: CDR1 MNHEY, CDR2 SVGEGT. CDR3 coding DNA: TGTGCCAGCAGTGGGGGAGGGGCGGTCACCGGGGAGCTGTTTTTT. This translates into CASSGGGAVTGELFF.

The V gene is TRBV19, the J gene TRBJ1-1, with D unclear. This CDR3 has 13 residues. Germline V CDR1 and CDR2: LNHDA, SQIVND (reference sequence). V dropped 3 bases and J dropped 1 base, with 6 bases sitting between them. In nucleotides, the CDR3 is TGTGCCAGTAGTATTCGGGGGAACACTGAAGCTTTCTTT. It specifies CASSIRGNTEAFF.

About this clone: Germline and junction disagree at one end, which may indicate a read error. J is TRBJ2-7 and V is TRBV7-3; D is tentatively TRBD1 or TRBD2 (5 bases each). The CDR3 covers 15 residues. Germline V gives CDR1 SGHTA, CDR2 FQGTGA. This chain's CDR3 is CAGSLIGTASYEQYF. Written as DNA, the CDR3 is TGTGCCGGCAGCTTAATCGGGACCGCTTCCTACGAGCAGTACTTC.